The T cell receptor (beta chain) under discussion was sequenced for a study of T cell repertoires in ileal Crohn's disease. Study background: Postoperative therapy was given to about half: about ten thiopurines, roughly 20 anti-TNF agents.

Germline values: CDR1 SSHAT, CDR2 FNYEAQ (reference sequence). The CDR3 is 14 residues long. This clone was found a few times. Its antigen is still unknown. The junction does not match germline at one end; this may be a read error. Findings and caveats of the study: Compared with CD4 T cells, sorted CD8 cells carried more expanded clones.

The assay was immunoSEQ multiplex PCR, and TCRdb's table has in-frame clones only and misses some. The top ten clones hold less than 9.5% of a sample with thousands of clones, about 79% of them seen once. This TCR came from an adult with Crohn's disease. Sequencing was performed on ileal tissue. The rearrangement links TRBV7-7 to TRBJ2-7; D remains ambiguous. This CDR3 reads CASSLFGASYEQYF. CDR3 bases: TGTGCTAGCAGCTTATTTGGAGCCAGCTACGAGCAGTACTTC.